This is a list of T cell receptor beta chains from one sample in a study of cytomegalovirus exposure and HLA in healthy donors. The data were produced by immunoSEQ multiplex PCR, yet TCRdb's version contains in-frame clones alone and is incomplete. The data show under 150,000 clones, approximately 74% seen once. Material: PBMCs. The receptor source for this set is a woman aged 40 to 50 in good health and CMV-seropositive. The CDR3 runs from the conserved cysteine through the conserved F or W. The order of the fields is V gene, J gene, CDR3 length, clone size, D gene, CDR3 DNA, CDR3 protein. A D gene is named only where the DNA matches it firmly. Some rows mark clone size as missing; the rest say once, few, many or name a class of expanded clone.

V: TRBV7-9
J: TRBJ1-3
length: 14
size: NA
D: NA
DNA: TGTTCCAGTTCAGGGGTCAACTCTGGAAACACCATATATTTT
CDR3: CSSSGVNSGNTIYF

V: TRBV5-4
J: TRBJ2-1
length: 14
size: few
D: TRBD2
DNA: TGTGCCAGCAGCCGGTCTGGGGGGGGCAATGAGCAGTTCTTC
CDR3: CASSRSGGGNEQFF

V: TRBV7-9
J: TRBJ1-1
length: 13
size: few
D: TRBD1
DNA: TGTGCCAGCAACTTACAGGGGAGCACTGAAGCTTTCTTT
CDR3: CASNLQGSTEAFF

V: TRBV30
J: TRBJ2-7
length: 15
size: NA
D: TRBD1
DNA: TGTGCCTCAACCTCTTTCGGGACAGGGTTTGGCGAGCAGTACTTC
CDR3: CASTSFGTGFGEQYF

V: TRBV9
J: TRBJ2-3
length: 17
size: NA
D: TRBD2
DNA: TGTGCCAGCAGCGTAGGAAGCCTAGCGGGACGCACAGATACGCAGTATTTT
CDR3: CASSVGSLAGRTDTQYF

V: TRBV9
J: TRBJ2-5
length: 14
size: NA
D: TRBD2
DNA: TGTGCCAGCAGCACAGGACTAGCTGGTGAGACCCAGTACTTC
CDR3: CASSTGLAGETQYF

V: TRBV19
J: TRBJ1-2
length: 18
size: NA
D: NA
DNA: TGTGCCAGTAGAAACACCTGGGGGAGACAGGCGTCTCTCGGAGGCTACACCTTC
CDR3: CASRNTWGRQASLGGYTF

V: TRBV9
J: TRBJ2-5
length: 14
size: NA
D: NA
DNA: TGTGCCAGCAGCGTTTTAGGGGGTCCGGAGACCCAGTACTTC
CDR3: CASSVLGGPETQYF

V: TRBV7-8
J: TRBJ1-1
length: 18
size: NA
D: TRBD1
DNA: TGTGCCAGCAGCTTAGCGCCGGGACAGGGGGCCGGGGACACTGAAGCTTTCTTT
CDR3: CASSLAPGQGAGDTEAFF

V: TRBV4-1
J: TRBJ1-2
length: 15
size: NA
D: NA
DNA: TGCGCCAGCAGCCAGACCCGCAGGGTGGAGTATGGCTACACCTTC
CDR3: CASSQTRRVEYGYTF

V: TRBV13
J: TRBJ1-2
length: 17
size: NA
D: TRBD1
DNA: TGTGCCAGCAGCTCCAGGACAGGTTCCGCCACCCCCTATGGCTACACCTTC
CDR3: CASSSRTGSATPYGYTF

V: TRBV28
J: TRBJ2-1
length: 18
size: NA
D: TRBD2
DNA: TGTGCCAGCAGTTCCCCGATTGGTCTAGCGGGAGCCGTGAATGAGCAGTTCTTC
CDR3: CASSSPIGLAGAVNEQFF

V: TRBV10-3
J: TRBJ2-7
length: 16
size: NA
D: TRBD2
DNA: TGTGCCATCAGTGAGGGTGCGGGAGGGAACTCCTACGAGCAGTACTTC
CDR3: CAISEGAGGNSYEQYF

V: TRBV7-2
J: TRBJ2-6
length: 17
size: NA
D: TRBD1
DNA: TGTGCCAGCAGCTTACAGGGGGCTCGGACGGGGGCCAACGTCCTGACTTTC
CDR3: CASSLQGARTGANVLTF

V: TRBV6-1
J: TRBJ1-1
length: 16
size: once
D: NA
DNA: TGTGCCAGCAGTGAAGCGCTTCCACAACTGAACACTGAAGCTTTCTTT
CDR3: CASSEALPQLNTEAFF

V: TRBV18
J: TRBJ2-5
length: 15
size: NA
D: TRBD1
DNA: TGTGCCAGCTCCCCGGCAACAGGGGGCGAAGAGACCCAGTACTTC
CDR3: CASSPATGGEETQYF

V: TRBV5-1
J: TRBJ2-3
length: 15
size: NA
D: TRBD1
DNA: TGCGCCAGCAGCTCGACAGGGGGCTGGGCAGATACGCAGTATTTT
CDR3: CASSSTGGWADTQYF

V: TRBV5-1
J: TRBJ2-3
length: 13
size: once
D: NA
DNA: TGCGCCAGCAGCTTTGAAGCCACAGATACGCAGTATTTT
CDR3: CASSFEATDTQYF

V: TRBV7-3
J: TRBJ1-1
length: 13
size: few
D: NA
DNA: TGTGCCAGCAGCTCAGGTCGGAACACTGAAGCTTTCTTT
CDR3: CASSSGRNTEAFF

V: TRBV5-1
J: TRBJ2-3
length: 17
size: NA
D: TRBD2
DNA: TGCGCCAGCAGCTTGGAGCTAGCGGGAGTGGGTACAGATACGCAGTATTTT
CDR3: CASSLELAGVGTDTQYF